This TCR beta chain was documented in a study of cytomegalovirus exposure and HLA in healthy donors. The CDR3 totals 12 residues. The V and J ends lost 1 base and 3 bases respectively, with 5 bases between them. Germline V gene sequence: CDR1 SGHNT, CDR2 YYREEE (reference sequence). A multiplex PCR was run with 60 Vbeta primers and 13 Jbeta primers. Libraries were prepared by immunoSEQ multiplex PCR; TCRdb keeps only in-frame clonotypes and omits some of them. The sample consists of 90,000 to 150,000 clones, about 80% of them appearing once. V is TRBV5-4 and J is TRBJ2-7; a weak D match, TRBD1 (5 bases). This sequence was found in a woman aged 18-30 years in good health and CMV-seronegative. The sequenced sample was PBMCs. In DNA, the CDR3 is TGTGCCAGCAGCTTGAGGGGCTACGAGCAGTACTTC. Protein sequence: CASSLRGYEQYF.